The 10 T cell receptor beta chains presented below share a single source sample, sequenced in a study of T cells expressing NK-cell markers. TCRdb re-called the 5' RACE reads and gives one entry per CDR3 protein, without DNA. There are 350,000 to 450,000 distinct CDR3 sequences in the sample, with under 6.5% held by the top ten. The sequenced material came from blood T cells: a sorted CD56 or NKG2C T cell subset, CD4+ or CD8+ T cells, or bulk PBMC T cells (not recorded which). Every receptor here comes from a man aged 18-69 years in good health.

This chain connects TRBV15 to TRBJ2-1; TCRdb lists TRBD1, though no DNA is available to test this call. The length of the CDR3 is 17 residues. Looked up from germline, CDR1 is LNHNV and CDR2 is YYDKDF (reference sequence). CDR3: CATSRGGWDRSGNEQFF.

The chain couples TRBV30 to TRBJ2-7. Germline V gene data show CDR1 as GTSNPN and CDR2 as SVGIG (reference sequence). This CDR3 is 14 amino acids long. The chain's CDR3 is CAWCHGSQSYEQYF.

The gene calls are TRBV21-1 and TRBJ1-2; TCRdb designates TRBD1, a call that cannot be tested without DNA. TRBV21-1 corresponds to a pseudogene. This CDR3 spans 16 amino acids. CDR3: CARYYRDSASNYGYTF.

This rearrangement joins TRBV5-1 to TRBJ1-4; TCRdb proposes TRBD1, but this gene call is untestable without DNA. CDR1 and CDR2 (germline): SGHRS, YFSETQ. The CDR3 is 13 residues long. CDR3 in amino acids: CASSLRGLEKLFF.

V and J are TRBV30 and TRBJ2-7; TCRdb's D gene call, TRBD1, goes unchecked for lack of DNA. The germline CDR1 and CDR2 sequences are GTSNPN and SVGIG (reference sequence). The CDR3 is made up of 12 amino acids. CDR3 loop: CASGDGLYEQYF.

The chain recombines TRBV20-1 with TRBJ2-2; TCRdb gives TRBD2 as the D gene, but with no DNA this cannot be confirmed. CDR3 size: 17 residues. The V gene's germline CDR1 is DFQATT and CDR2 SNEGSKA (reference sequence). CDR3 protein: CSADTAGVNSNTGELFF.

The chain employs TRBV24-1 and TRBJ2-7. This CDR3 region has 14 residues. Germline-derived CDR1 and CDR2 are KGHDR and SFDVKD. CDR3 protein: CATSARGSTYEQYF.

V usage is TRBV5-4 and J usage is TRBJ2-3; no DNA is available, so the TRBD1 call from TCRdb remains unchecked. The CDR3 is 13 residues long. CDR1 and CDR2 from the germline V gene are SGHNT and YYREEE (reference sequence). The CDR3 loop reads CASSSPDLGGQYF.

The chain joins TRBV11-2 to TRBJ1-6; the TCRdb call, TRBD1, lacks DNA for checking. The CDR3 sequence is 15 residues long. Germline CDR1 SGHAT, CDR2 FQNNGV. The CDR3 here is CASSLRSHLDSPLHF.

This chain links TRBV7-8 with TRBJ2-1; TCRdb returns TRBD1, unconfirmable since there is no DNA. Germline CDR1 reads SGHVS; CDR2 reads FQNEAQ. The CDR3 covers 16 residues. CDR3 sequence reads: CASSLETGGYYNEQFF.